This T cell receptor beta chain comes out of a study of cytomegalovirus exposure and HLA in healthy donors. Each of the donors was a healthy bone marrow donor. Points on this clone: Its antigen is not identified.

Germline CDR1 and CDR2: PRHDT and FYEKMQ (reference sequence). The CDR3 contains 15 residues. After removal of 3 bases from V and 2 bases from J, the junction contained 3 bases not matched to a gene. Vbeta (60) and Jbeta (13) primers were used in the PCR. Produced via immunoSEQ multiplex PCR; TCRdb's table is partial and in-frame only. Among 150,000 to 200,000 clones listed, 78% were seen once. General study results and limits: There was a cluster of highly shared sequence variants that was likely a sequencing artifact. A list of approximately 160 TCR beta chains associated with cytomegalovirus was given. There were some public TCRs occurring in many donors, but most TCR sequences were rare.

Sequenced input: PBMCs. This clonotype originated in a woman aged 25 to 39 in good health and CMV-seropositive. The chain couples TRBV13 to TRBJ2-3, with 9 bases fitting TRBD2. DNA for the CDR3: TGTGCCAGCAGCTTTAGCGGGAGCCCCACAGATACGCAGTATTTT. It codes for CASSFSGSPTDTQYF.